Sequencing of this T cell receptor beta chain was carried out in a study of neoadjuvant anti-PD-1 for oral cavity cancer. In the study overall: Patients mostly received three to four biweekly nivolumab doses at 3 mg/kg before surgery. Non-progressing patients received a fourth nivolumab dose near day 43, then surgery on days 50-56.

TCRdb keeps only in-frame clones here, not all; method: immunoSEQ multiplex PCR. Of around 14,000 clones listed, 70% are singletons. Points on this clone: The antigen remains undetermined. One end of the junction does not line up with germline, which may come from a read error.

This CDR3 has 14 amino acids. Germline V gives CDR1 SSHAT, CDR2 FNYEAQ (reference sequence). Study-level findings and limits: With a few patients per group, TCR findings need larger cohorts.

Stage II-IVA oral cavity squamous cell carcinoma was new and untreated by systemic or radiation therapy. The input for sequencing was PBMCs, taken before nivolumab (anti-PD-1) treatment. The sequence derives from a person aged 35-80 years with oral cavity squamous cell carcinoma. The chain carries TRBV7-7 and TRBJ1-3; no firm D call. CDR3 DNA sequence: TGTGCTAGCAGCCGAGGGAGCTCTGGAAACACCATATATTTT. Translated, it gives CASSRGSSGNTIYF.